The 26 T cell receptor beta chains listed next were all sequenced from one sample in a study of blood T cells in healthy people across ages. Primers used in a second PCR of roughly 6 to 12 cycles were a sample-barcoded 5' primer and a J-beta primer mix. TCRdb independently ran MiXCR on the 5' RACE reads; one entry per CDR3 protein. The data contain 1 million or so distinct CDR3 sequences, 20% to 25% of them singletons. The same sample was also studied in work on T cells of mothers and their children.

The sequencing sample was made of blood. The source of these receptors is a girl between 2 and 10 years old in good health.

The chain combines TRBV4-1 with TRBJ1-5, with 7 bases identical to TRBD1. The CDR3 covers 16 residues. Trimming cost V 0 bases and J 4 bases; bases outside gene matches: 6. The V gene's germline CDR1 is MGHRA and CDR2 YSYEKL. The CDR3 bases are TGCGCCAGCAGCCAAGATCCGGCACAGGGGAATCAGCCCCAGCATTTT. Amino acid sequence: CASSQDPAQGNQPQHF.

V gene TRBV5-1 combines with J gene TRBJ2-5, with TRBD2 identical over 9 bases. Trimming took 0 bases from V and 5 from J; bases not matched to a gene: 8. Per germline, CDR1 SGHRS and CDR2 YFSETQ. The CDR3 sequence is 16 residues long. In DNA form, the CDR3 reads TGCGCCAGCAGCTTGGTTGGGACTAGCTTTGTGGAGACCCAGTACTTC. It is translated as CASSLVGTSFVETQYF.

This rearrangement joins TRBV4-1 to TRBJ2-1, with a weak D call TRBD2 (6 bases). The CDR3 runs to 16 residues. Germline V gene lookup returns CDR1 MGHRA and CDR2 YSYEKL. V was pared by 2 bases and J by 1 base, with 12 bases between. The CDR3 region is CASSQSGAGSYNEQFF. As DNA, the CDR3 is TGCGCCAGCAGCCAAAGTGGGGCGGGGTCCTACAATGAGCAGTTCTTC.

The chain joins TRBV6-5 to TRBJ1-4, with a tentative D call TRBD1 (6 bases). Germline values: CDR1 MNHEY, CDR2 SVGAGI. The CDR3 contains 13 residues. V lost 6 bases and J lost 15, with 20 bases in between. The CDR3 sequence is CASRGHQRDKLFF. The DNA of the CDR3 is TGTGCCAGCAGGGGACACCAAAGAGATAAATTGTTTTTT.

V usage is TRBV7-2 and J usage is TRBJ2-1, with unresolved D. The CDR3 is 14 amino acids. V gave up 2 bases and J gave up 14 bases, with 19 bases separating them. Germline V gene data show CDR1 as SGHTA and CDR2 as FQGNSA. Here the CDR3 DNA reads TGTGCCAGCAGCTTAACCCCTGAGAGCCCGATGAAGTTCTTC. This gives the protein CASSLTPESPMKFF.

This clonotype has more than one count but fewer than ten. The V and J genes are TRBV9 and TRBJ1-1; a possible D gene is TRBD1 (5 bases). V lost 0 bases and J lost 9, with 12 bases in between. This CDR3 has 13 amino acids. CDR1 is SGDLS and CDR2 is YYNGEE in the germline V gene. CDR3 coding DNA: TGTGCCAGCAGCGTAGCCACAGCAGGGCAAGCTTTCTTT. Translation: CASSVATAGQAFF. The full variable domain, its missing parts supplied by reference TRBV9 and TRBJ1-1, is DSGVTQTPKHLITATGQRVTLRCSPRSGDLSVYWYQQSLDQGLQFLIQYYNGEERAKGNILERFSAQQFPDLHSELNLSSLELGDSALYFCASSVATAGQAFFGQGTRLTVV.

The genes are TRBV15 and TRBJ1-2; 9 nucleotides align to TRBD1. From germline, CDR1 is LNHNV and CDR2 YYDKDF (reference sequence). The junction had 5 bases not matched to a gene; V was cut back by 5 bases and J by 4 bases. The CDR3 spans 14 residues. The CDR3 loop is CATSPDRGPYGYTF. Written as DNA, the CDR3 is TGTGCCACCAGCCCGGACAGGGGACCCTATGGCTACACCTTC.

The chain employs TRBV3-1 and TRBJ2-4; D perhaps matches TRBD1 (6 bases). The CDR3 is 16 amino acids. The V gene's germline CDR1 is LGHDT and CDR2 YNNKEL (reference sequence). Trimming cost V 4 bases and J 8 bases, with 21 bases left between them. The CDR3 region is CASSRRQESFMDIQYF. CDR3 DNA: TGTGCCAGCAGCCGAAGACAGGAGAGCTTTATGGACATTCAGTACTTC.

This chain connects TRBV4-3 to TRBJ2-5, with D perhaps TRBD1 or TRBD2 (5 bases each). The CDR3 runs to 17 residues. Germline lookup yields CDR1 LGHNA and CDR2 YSLEER. V lost 3 bases and J lost 1, with 18 bases in between. The CDR3 here is CASSQQPGMDTQETQYF. DNA for the CDR3: TGCGCCAGCAGCCAGCAACCGGGGATGGACACCCAAGAGACCCAGTACTTC.

The chain is built from TRBV19 and TRBJ2-1, with D unclear. The CDR3 runs to 15 residues. V was trimmed by 7 bases and J by 0 bases, leaving 13 bases between them. Germline CDR1 LNHDA, CDR2 SQIVND (reference sequence). The CDR3: CASNSAYLSYNEQFF. The CDR3 nucleotides read TGTGCCAGTAATTCCGCCTATCTCTCCTACAATGAGCAGTTCTTC.

The V and J genes are TRBV20-1 and TRBJ2-3; tentative D call: TRBD1 (6 bases). Germline V CDR1 and CDR2: DFQATT, SNEGSKA (reference sequence). The CDR3 contains 14 residues. Trimming stripped 7 bases from V and 4 bases from J, with 18 bases between. The DNA for the CDR3 is TGCAGTGGTGCAGGGGAAGAACTAGCAGATACGCAGTATTTT. Translating gives CSGAGEELADTQYF.

The CDR3 DNA reads TGTGCCACCATCCGGTGGGATACGCAGTATTTT. It translates to CATIRWDTQYF. The chain links TRBV28 to TRBJ2-3; D is unresolved. Germline CDR1 MDHEN, CDR2 SYDVKM. Trimming took off 10 bases at V and 6 bases at J, with 11 bases between the two ends. The length of the CDR3 is 11 residues.

The chain links TRBV7-9 to TRBJ2-5; D is tentatively TRBD1 or TRBD2 (5 bases each). Germline V gene sequence: CDR1 SEHNR, CDR2 FQNEAQ (reference sequence). There are 13 residues in the CDR3. Trimming took off 3 bases at V and 11 bases at J, with 16 bases between the two ends. Here the CDR3 DNA reads TGTGCCAGCAGCTTCAGGGACGGTTACGTGCAGTACTTC. Its translation is CASSFRDGYVQYF.

V usage is TRBV4-1 and J usage is TRBJ2-4, with D uncertain. Deletions cut 3 bases from V and 7 bases from J, with 10 bases between. Germline CDR1 is MGHRA and CDR2 is YSYEKL. The CDR3 runs to 13 residues. CDR3 residues: CASSHPIDNIQYF. In DNA form, the CDR3 reads TGCGCCAGCAGCCATCCGATTGATAACATTCAGTACTTC.

The CDR3 loop reads CSVEGQPPNYGYTF. The CDR3 bases are TGCAGCGTTGAAGGACAGCCTCCTAACTATGGCTACACCTTC. This chain uses TRBV29-1 with TRBJ1-2, with D possibly TRBD1 on 5 matching bases. This CDR3 is 14 amino acids long. Germline values: CDR1 SQVTM, CDR2 ANQGSEA. V was shortened by 1 base and J by 0 bases, with 9 bases between the two germline ends.

The sample holds a few counts of this clonotype. CDR3 DNA sequence: TGTGCCAGCAGCTCCCGATGGGATCCCTACGAGCAGTACTTC. This codes for CASSSRWDPYEQYF. J is TRBJ2-5 and V is TRBV11-1; no clear D. The DNA end lines up better with TRBJ2-7; the J call may be wrong. Germline V gene sequence: CDR1 SGHAT, CDR2 FQDESV (reference sequence). CDR3 length: 14 residues.

A few counts support this clonotype. The chain combines TRBV6-2 or TRBV6-3 with TRBJ2-3; D is ambiguous. Trimming stripped 8 bases from V and 8 bases from J, with 20 bases between. Germline CDR1 is MNHEY and CDR2 is SVGEGT. The CDR3 length is 14 residues. CDR3 loop: CASYTPPGGPTQYF. The CDR3 nucleotides read TGTGCCAGCTACACGCCTCCAGGCGGACCTACGCAGTATTTT.

The chain recombines TRBV4-1 with TRBJ2-3; 11 bases are shared with TRBD2. Per germline, CDR1 MGHRA and CDR2 YSYEKL. The CDR3 extends over 19 amino acids. V lost 3 bases, J lost 0 bases, and 11 bases stayed unmatched. The CDR3 DNA is TGCGCCAGCAGCCATGTGGGGGCGGTAGCGGGAGGGAGCACAGATACGCAGTATTTT. It yields the protein CASSHVGAVAGGSTDTQYF.

This clonotype came up many times. This chain uses TRBV7-9 with TRBJ1-5, with D tentatively TRBD1 (5 bases). The CDR3 extends over 13 amino acids. V lost 6 bases to trimming and J lost 6 bases, with 12 bases between them. Per germline, CDR1 SEHNR and CDR2 FQNEAQ (reference sequence). CDR3 in amino acids: CASSPGKGQPQHF. For the CDR3, the DNA is TGTGCCAGCAGTCCAGGGAAGGGTCAGCCCCAGCATTTT.

This clonotype occurred a few times. The chain employs TRBV11-3 and TRBJ1-1; possibly TRBD1 for D (5 bases). The CDR3 runs to 14 residues. CDR1 SGHNT and CDR2 YENEEA come from the germline V gene. Deletions cut 3 bases from V and 5 bases from J, with 13 bases between. For the CDR3, the DNA is TGTGCCAGCAGCTTTGGGACTCCCGGGACTGAAGCTTTCTTT. Translation gives CASSFGTPGTEAFF.

This chain links TRBV21-1 with TRBJ1-5. TRBV21-1 is marked as a pseudogene. The CDR3 has 10 residues. The CDR3: CATTQWPQHF. The CDR3 nucleotides read TGTGCCACCACCCAGTGGCCCCAGCATTTT.

This clonotype was counted only a few times. The V and J genes are TRBV12-3 or TRBV12-4 and TRBJ1-4; the match to TRBD1 covers 9 bases. Trimming at V came to 1 base and at J to 11 bases, leaving 11 bases not matched to a gene. CDR3 length equals 16 residues. In DNA, the CDR3 is TGTGCCAGCAGTTTAGAGGGAGGGACAGGGCCGATGAAACTGTTTTTT. This encodes CASSLEGGTGPMKLFF.

The V call is TRBV14, the J call TRBJ1-1; D is unclear. CDR3 size: 14 residues. Trimming stripped 4 bases from V and 3 bases from J, with 12 bases between. Germline CDR1 and CDR2: SGHDN and FVKESK. The CDR3 DNA follows: TGTGCCAGCAGCCCCCTTTTGGGTTACACTGAAGCTTTCTTT. It yields the protein CASSPLLGYTEAFF. The whole variable domain, filled in from reference TRBV14 and TRBJ1-1, reads EAGVTQFPSHSVIEKGQTVTLRCDPISGHDNLYWYRRVMGKEIKFLLHFVKESKQDESGMPNNRFLAERTGGTYSTLKVQPAELEDSGVYFCASSPLLGYTEAFFGQGTRLTVV.

The chain combines TRBV7-2 with TRBJ2-7; D perhaps matches TRBD2 (5 bases). With 8 bases removed from V and 5 bases from J, the gap between germline ends came to 13 bases. The CDR3 extends over 12 amino acids. Germline lookup yields CDR1 SGHTA and CDR2 FQGNSA. CDR3 residues: CASGSWQDEQYF. CDR3 nucleotide sequence: TGTGCCAGCGGGAGTTGGCAGGACGAGCAGTACTTC.

The table lists this clonotype with a few counts. CDR3 nucleotide sequence: TGTGCCAGCAGCTCGCAGAATCGTAGGGCCCCAGAGACCCAGTACTTC. This encodes CASSSQNRRAPETQYF. The rearrangement links TRBV7-9 to TRBJ2-5; D not certain. The germline V gene encodes CDR1 SEHNR and CDR2 FQNEAQ (reference sequence). V gave up 4 bases and J gave up 4 bases, with 19 bases separating them. CDR3 length: 16 residues. Supplemented by reference TRBV7-9 and TRBJ2-5, the full variable domain reads DTGVSQNPRHKITKRGQNVTFRCDPISEHNRLYWYRQTLGQGPEFLTYFQNEAQLEKSRLLSDRFSAERPKGSFSTLEIQRTEQGDSAMYLCASSSQNRRAPETQYFGPGTRLLVL.

The V and J genes are TRBV20-1 and TRBJ1-5; D ambiguous. The CDR3 is 13 residues long. V lost 7 bases, J lost 0 bases, and 10 bases lay in between. Looked up from germline, CDR1 is DFQATT and CDR2 is SNEGSKA (reference sequence). CDR3 residues: CSGAENSNQPQHF. The DNA of the CDR3 is TGCAGTGGGGCGGAAAATAGCAATCAGCCCCAGCATTTT.